This is a list of T cell receptor beta chains from one sample in a study of cytomegalovirus exposure and HLA in healthy donors. The protocol was immunoSEQ multiplex PCR, while the TCRdb copy is restricted to in-frame clones and leaves out a portion. The sample contains around 50,000 clones, 72% of which appear only once. The sequencing sample was made of PBMCs. The receptors derive from a man in his thirties or forties in good health and CMV-seronegative. Both conserved end residues are part of each CDR3. D genes are given only for firm matches. Size tells how often a clone was seen (once, few, many) or the class of an expanded clone, and some rows leave it out.

d_gene	abundance	v_gene	j_gene	CDR3aa	CDR3nt
NA	NA	TRBV5-1	TRBJ1-1	CASSLGWGQQNTEAFF	TGCGCCAGCAGCTTAGGCTGGGGGCAACAGAACACTGAAGCTTTCTTT
NA	NA	TRBV4-1	TRBJ2-7	CASSLQGLSSYEQYF	TGCGCCAGCAGCCTTCAAGGTCTTAGCTCCTACGAGCAGTACTTC
TRBD2	NA	TRBV19	TRBJ2-3	CASSSGGLGADTQYF	TGTGCCAGTAGTAGCGGGGGTTTGGGCGCAGATACGCAGTATTTT
NA	NA	TRBV12-2	TRBJ2-7	CASRFSGGTEKSSYEQYF	TGTGCAAGTCGCTTTAGCGGGGGGACAGAAAAGAGCTCCTACGAGCAGTACTTC
NA	NA	TRBV13	TRBJ1-1	CASSLGLTGPQNTEAFF	TGTGCCAGCAGCTTAGGCCTAACAGGTCCCCAGAACACTGAAGCTTTCTTT
TRBD2	few	TRBV11-2	TRBJ2-1	CASSGRARNNEQFF	TGTGCCAGCAGCGGGAGGGCCCGAAACAATGAGCAGTTCTTC
NA	once	TRBV18	TRBJ2-2	CASSPPRDTGELFF	TGTGCCAGCTCACCACCGCGTGACACCGGGGAGCTGTTTTTT
NA	NA	TRBV18	TRBJ2-7	CASSPYRTEAYEQYF	TGTGCCAGCTCACCTTACCGGACAGAAGCCTACGAGCAGTACTTC
NA	NA	TRBV29-1	TRBJ2-1	CSVAPWVGTHGYNEQFF	TGCAGCGTTGCCCCTTGGGTCGGGACACACGGCTACAATGAGCAGTTCTTC
TRBD1	NA	TRBV27	TRBJ2-7	CASRNIGTGNYEQYF	TGTGCCAGCAGAAATATAGGGACAGGGAACTACGAGCAGTACTTC
NA	NA	TRBV4-2	TRBJ2-2	CASSQDLAGWTGELFF	TGTGCCAGCAGCCAAGATTTGGCAGGGTGGACCGGGGAGCTGTTTTTT
NA	NA	TRBV6-6	TRBJ2-1	CASGGRESYNEQFF	TGTGCCAGCGGTGGGCGGGAAAGTTACAATGAGCAGTTCTTC
TRBD1	once	TRBV15	TRBJ2-5	CATSRVQGQETQYF	TGTGCCACCAGCAGAGTACAGGGGCAAGAGACCCAGTACTTC
NA	NA	TRBV2	TRBJ2-1	CASTPGVGSYNEQFF	TGTGCCAGCACCCCAGGGGTTGGCTCCTACAATGAGCAGTTCTTC
TRBD1	NA	TRBV30	TRBJ2-1	CAWRAGGNEQFF	TGTGCCTGGAGAGCAGGGGGCAATGAGCAGTTCTTC
NA	NA	TRBV28	TRBJ1-5	CASSEILLQPQHF	TGTGCCAGCAGTGAAATTCTCCTACAGCCCCAGCATTTT
NA	NA	TRBV18	TRBJ1-1	CASSPGAALMNTEAFF	TGTGCCAGCTCACCGGGGGCAGCTCTCATGAACACTGAAGCTTTCTTT
NA	NA	TRBV6-5	TRBJ2-6	CASSYSEAGANVLTF	TGTGCCAGCAGTTACTCGGAGGCTGGGGCCAACGTCCTGACTTTC
TRBD1	NA	TRBV19	TRBJ2-7	CASSHRGLSSYEQYF	TGTGCCAGTAGCCACAGGGGGCTTAGCTCCTACGAGCAGTACTTC
TRBD2	once	TRBV7-2	TRBJ2-1	CASSNKISTSVNEQFF	TGTGCCAGCAGCAATAAAATATCGACTAGCGTGAATGAGCAGTTCTTC
TRBD2	NA	TRBV4-2	TRBJ2-1	CASRTGGSASFDEQFF	TGTGCCAGCAGAACGGGGGGTAGCGCCTCTTTCGATGAGCAGTTCTTC
NA	NA	TRBV5-4	TRBJ2-3	CASSLGGLSTDTQYF	TGTGCCAGCAGCTTGGGAGGGCTCAGTACAGATACGCAGTATTTT
NA	NA	TRBV4-1	TRBJ2-1	CASSQVGMYDEQFF	TGCGCCAGCAGCCAAGTCGGGATGTACGATGAGCAGTTCTTC
TRBD2	NA	TRBV10-1	TRBJ2-7	CASSSLAGAGEQYF	TGCGCCAGCAGTAGTTTGGCGGGAGCGGGCGAGCAGTACTTC
TRBD2	NA	TRBV5-6	TRBJ2-1	CASSFRTSGTHNEQFF	TGTGCCAGCAGCTTCAGGACTAGCGGGACCCACAATGAGCAGTTCTTC
NA	NA	TRBV11-2	TRBJ1-5	CASSLRAPGVGQPQHF	TGCGCCAGCAGCTTAAGGGCCCCAGGGGTGGGGCAGCCCCAGCATTTT
TRBD2	NA	TRBV29-1	TRBJ2-1	CSVRRYGEAGNEQFF	TGCAGCGTCAGAAGGTATGGGGAAGCGGGAAATGAGCAGTTCTTC
NA	NA	TRBV10-2	TRBJ2-3	CASSGQVPDTQYF	TGCGCCAGCAGTGGGCAAGTCCCAGATACGCAGTATTTT
NA	NA	TRBV2	TRBJ1-1	CASSVGTSTAHPAFF	TGTGCCAGCAGTGTGGGGACATCAACGGCCCATCCAGCTTTCTTT
TRBD2	NA	TRBV7-8	TRBJ2-7	CASSLAGGLYEQYF	TGTGCCAGCAGCTTAGCGGGAGGGCTCTACGAGCAGTACTTC
TRBD2	NA	TRBV5-1	TRBJ2-1	CASSFIAGTSYNEQFF	TGCGCCAGCAGCTTTATAGCGGGTACCTCTTACAATGAGCAGTTCTTC
TRBD2	NA	TRBV30	TRBJ2-5	CAWSVRRGETQYF	TGTGCCTGGAGTGTACGGCGGGGGGAGACCCAGTACTTC
TRBD2	few	TRBV19	TRBJ2-1	CASSSLAGVRQFF	TGTGCCAGTAGTTCACTAGCGGGAGTTAGGCAGTTCTTC
TRBD2	NA	TRBV9	TRBJ2-5	CASSVATSAGLSYGETQYF	TGTGCCAGCAGCGTAGCTACTTCAGCGGGACTGTCTTACGGAGAGACCCAGTACTTC
NA	few	TRBV6-1	TRBJ2-3	CASSEALASYTDTQYF	TGTGCCAGCAGTGAAGCGCTGGCTAGCTATACAGATACGCAGTATTTT
NA	once	TRBV29-1	TRBJ1-2	CSVVRTANGYTF	TGCAGCGTTGTTAGGACAGCGAATGGCTACACCTTC
NA	NA	TRBV2	TRBJ2-7	CASSGGTLYEQYF	TGTGCCAGCAGTGGGGGGACACTTTACGAGCAGTACTTC
TRBD1	NA	TRBV27	TRBJ2-7	CASSYKPQGDYEQYF	TGTGCCAGCAGTTACAAGCCCCAGGGGGACTACGAGCAGTACTTC
TRBD2	NA	TRBV10-2	TRBJ2-7	CASSDVPSGLYEQYF	TGCGCCAGCAGTGATGTCCCTAGCGGGCTTTACGAGCAGTACTTC
TRBD1	NA	TRBV6-5	TRBJ1-2	CASARTGLNYGYTF	TGTGCCAGCGCCCGGACAGGGCTAAACTATGGCTACACCTTC
TRBD2	NA	TRBV27	TRBJ2-1	CASRRLAGGYNEQFF	TGTGCCAGCAGAAGACTAGCGGGGGGGTACAATGAGCAGTTCTTC
NA	NA	TRBV19	TRBJ1-1	CASRSQGPNTEAFF	TGTGCCAGCCGTTCACAGGGCCCGAACACTGAAGCTTTCTTT
TRBD2	NA	TRBV7-9	TRBJ2-3	CASSVSGGTDTQYF	TGTGCCAGCAGCGTAAGCGGGGGGACAGATACGCAGTATTTT
NA	NA	TRBV1	TRBJ2-7	CTSSQELAGSSYEQYF	TGCACCAGCAGCCAAGAATTAGCGGGTAGCTCCTACGAGCAGTACTTC
TRBD2	few	TRBV4-1	TRBJ2-5	CASSPLGRKVQETQYF	TGCGCCAGCAGCCCCCTCGGGAGGAAAGTCCAAGAGACCCAGTACTTC
TRBD2	NA	TRBV27	TRBJ2-6	CASSYLGLADTGANVLTF	TGTGCCAGCAGCTACCTGGGACTAGCGGACACTGGGGCCAACGTCCTGACTTTC
TRBD2	NA	TRBV23-1	TRBJ2-5	CASTSGRETQYF	TGCGCCAGCACTAGCGGGAGGGAGACCCAGTACTTC
TRBD1	NA	TRBV18	TRBJ1-2	CASSTTQGTNYGYTF	TGTGCCAGCTCAACAACACAGGGGACTAACTATGGCTACACCTTC
NA	NA	TRBV5-6	TRBJ1-1	CASSLEVGRRNTEAFF	TGTGCCAGCAGCTTGGAGGTCGGCAGGCGGAACACTGAAGCTTTCTTT
TRBD1	few	TRBV27	TRBJ1-1	CASSISSGTGEAFF	TGTGCCAGCAGTATCTCCTCCGGGACAGGTGAAGCTTTCTTT